Each of the 5 T cell receptor beta chains below was sequenced from the same sample in a study of blood T cell repertoires in COVID-19. TCRdb keeps only in-frame clones here, not all; method: immunoSEQ multiplex PCR. Here the sample spans approximately 250,000 clones, roughly 86% being singletons. Sequencing was performed on peripheral blood. These receptors originate from a young man with active or convalescent COVID-19.

The chain couples TRBV24-1 to TRBJ1-1; weak D call: TRBD1 (5 bases). CDR1 KGHDR and CDR2 SFDVKD come from the germline V gene. This CDR3 is 12 amino acids long. Trimming took 2 bases from V and 9 from J, leaving 9 bases between them. The CDR3 spells CATSDSRQQAFF. The CDR3 coding sequence is TGTGCCACCAGTGATTCGAGACAGCAAGCTTTCTTT.

The genes are TRBV4-1 and TRBJ2-2; 13 positions agree with TRBD2. Trimming cost V 4 bases and J 1 base; bases outside gene matches: 3. The V gene's germline CDR1 is MGHRA and CDR2 YSYEKL. The CDR3 runs to 17 residues. As DNA, the CDR3 is TGCGCCAGCAGCCCAAGACTAGCGGGGGGGAACACCGGGGAGCTGTTTTTT. Its translation: CASSPRLAGGNTGELFF.

The chain employs TRBV28 and TRBJ1-4; TRBD1 might be the D (5 bases). The CDR3 runs 12 residues. V shed 7 bases and J shed 8 bases, with 11 bases lying between them. The germline V gene has CDR1 MDHEN and CDR2 SYDVKM. The CDR3, as DNA: TGTGCCAGCAAGAGTAGGGGCGAAAAACTGTTTTTT. Its protein is CASKSRGEKLFF.

The rearrangement uses TRBV30 and TRBJ1-1; D may be TRBD1 (5 bases). This CDR3 comprises 14 residues. Between the trimmed V and J ends, which lost 4 bases and 4 bases, there was a span of 16 bases. Germline CDR1 and CDR2: GTSNPN and SVGIG (reference sequence). The CDR3 loop is CAWTPPGPLTEAFF. The CDR3 DNA reads as TGTGCCTGGACCCCCCCAGGGCCCCTCACTGAAGCTTTCTTT. Looking up the rest from reference TRBV30 and TRBJ1-1 gives the full variable domain: SQTIHQWPATLVQPVGSPLSLECTVEGTSNPNLYWYRQAAGRGLQLLFYSVGIGQISSEVPQNLSASRPQDRQFILSSKKLLLSDSGFYLCAWTPPGPLTEAFFGQGTRLTVV.

The rearrangement links TRBV7-3 to TRBJ2-1; no firm D call. This CDR3 has 13 residues. Trimming took off 6 bases at V and 8 bases at J, with 14 bases between the two ends. Looked up from germline, CDR1 is SGHTA and CDR2 is FQGTGA. Here the CDR3 DNA reads TGTGCCAGCAGTTCTGAATGGAGCGATGAGCAGTTCTTC. This sequence encodes CASSSEWSDEQFF.